The rows below give T cell receptor beta chains drawn from one sample of a study of cytomegalovirus exposure and HLA in healthy donors. Here immunoSEQ multiplex PCR was the method, and the copy in TCRdb shows in-frame clones only, minus some. This sample carries approximately 86,000 clones, 85% of them seen once, and the ten largest clones take 6.5% to 8.5%. The sequencing input was PBMCs. These receptors all stem from a middle-aged man in good health and CMV-seropositive. CDR3s include the opening cysteine and the closing phenylalanine or tryptophan. The order of the fields is D gene, J gene, V gene, clone size, CDR3 DNA, CDR3 protein. The D gene is left open where the match is weak. Clone size is not always given. Where it is, it says once, few, many or a class for expanded clones.

. | TRBJ1-5 | TRBV19 | . | TGTGCCAGTAGTACAGGGGTGGGCCAGCCCCAGCATTTT | CASSTGVGQPQHF
. | TRBJ2-5 | TRBV7-8 | once | TGTGCCAGCAGTTTTGGGGCCCGAGAGACCCAGTACTTC | CASSFGARETQYF
TRBD1 | TRBJ1-2 | TRBV2 | . | TGTGCCAGCAGTCGGGACAGGGTCTATGGCTACACCTTC | CASSRDRVYGYTF
TRBD1 | TRBJ1-2 | TRBV7-9 | . | TGTGCCAGCAGCTTAGACCGGGACAGGGCCTATGGCTACACCTTC | CASSLDRDRAYGYTF
. | TRBJ2-7 | TRBV21-1 | . | TGTGCCAGCAGCAAAAGGGGGCCCATTTTGAACGAGCAGTACTTC | CASSKRGPILNEQYF
TRBD1 | TRBJ2-5 | TRBV7-7 | . | TGTGCTAGCAGCTTAGGGACAGAAAAGACCCAGTACTTC | CASSLGTEKTQYF
. | TRBJ2-3 | TRBV12-5 | . | TGTGCTAGTGCCCCAGCAGATACGCAGTATTTT | CASAPADTQYF
. | TRBJ1-1 | TRBV7-3 | . | TGTGCCAGCAGCTATACAGGGAAGGTCACTGAAGCTTTCTTT | CASSYTGKVTEAFF
. | TRBJ1-2 | TRBV6-1 | . | TGTGCCAGCAGTGATCACGGCGGGCTATATGGCTACACCTTC | CASSDHGGLYGYTF
TRBD2 | TRBJ2-3 | TRBV2 | . | TGTGCCAGCACCCCGAGGCGGGGGGGCACAGATACGCAGTATTTT | CASTPRRGGTDTQYF
TRBD1 | TRBJ2-7 | TRBV10-3 | once | TGTGCCATCAGGGCCCGGGACAGGAGTTACGAGCAGTACTTC | CAIRARDRSYEQYF
. | TRBJ1-2 | TRBV19 | . | TGTGCCAGTAGTATAGGTCGGGGGACTAACTATGGCTACACCTTC | CASSIGRGTNYGYTF
TRBD1 | TRBJ2-1 | TRBV7-9 | . | TGTGCCAGCAGCCAAGGGACAGGGGGCGGGGAAGACAATGAGCAGTTCTTC | CASSQGTGGGEDNEQFF
. | TRBJ2-1 | TRBV7-9 | few | TGTGCCAGCAGCTTAAACACCCTCAGTTCCTACAATGAGCAGTTCTTC | CASSLNTLSSYNEQFF
TRBD1 | TRBJ2-4 | TRBV6-6 | . | TGTGCCAGCGGACCGGACAGGAAAAACATTCAGTACTTC | CASGPDRKNIQYF
. | TRBJ1-3 | TRBV6-1 | once | TGTGCCACCCAGGGCTTTGGCTCTGGAAACACCATATATTTT | CATQGFGSGNTIYF
. | TRBJ1-2 | TRBV4-1 | . | TGCGCCAGCAGCCCTTTTAATATAGGGACACCGAACTATGGCTACACCTTC | CASSPFNIGTPNYGYTF
TRBD2 | TRBJ2-5 | TRBV28 | . | TGTGCCAGCAGTTCGCAGCGGGAGGCCCTCCAAGAGACCCAGTACTTC | CASSSQREALQETQYF
TRBD1 | TRBJ1-4 | TRBV30 | . | TGTGCCTGGAGTAGAAAGGGGGCCTCAACTAATGAAAAACTGTTTTTT | CAWSRKGASTNEKLFF
. | TRBJ1-5 | TRBV6-1 | . | TGTGCCAGCAGTGAATGGAGGGGGGGGTCCGGGACTTCTCATCAGCCCCAGCATTTT | CASSEWRGGSGTSHQPQHF
. | TRBJ2-3 | TRBV19 | . | TGTGCCAGTAGTGCTGTCGGGGAAACTAGCACAGATACGCAGTATTTT | CASSAVGETSTDTQYF
TRBD2 | TRBJ2-3 | TRBV6-1 | once | TGTGCCAGCAGTGAAGATGGTAGCGGGGGGGCAGGGGATACGCAGTATTTT | CASSEDGSGGAGDTQYF
. | TRBJ2-7 | TRBV4-2 | . | TGTGCCAGCAGCCAAGATCTGGGCACCCGGGAGCAGTACTTC | CASSQDLGTREQYF
TRBD2 | TRBJ2-5 | TRBV6-5 | once | TGTGCCAGCAGTTACGAAGGACTAGCCCCAGAGACCCAGTACTTC | CASSYEGLAPETQYF
TRBD2 | TRBJ2-5 | TRBV7-8 | . | TGTGCCAGCAGCCGCGGACTAGCGGGAGGGAGGGGCCAGGAGACCCAGTACTTC | CASSRGLAGGRGQETQYF
TRBD2 | TRBJ2-7 | TRBV18 | . | TGTGCCAGCTCACCACCGGGACTAGTAAACGAGCAGTACTTC | CASSPPGLVNEQYF
TRBD1 | TRBJ1-2 | TRBV19 | . | TGTGCCAGCCGACTCGGGACAGCATCAGACTATGGCTACACCTTC | CASRLGTASDYGYTF
. | TRBJ2-7 | TRBV4-1 | . | TGCGCCAGCAGCCAAGTCACTGCCGGGGTAGCCTACGAGCAGTACTTC | CASSQVTAGVAYEQYF
. | TRBJ2-4 | TRBV15 | once | TGTGCCACCAGCAGCTGGGGCGCGGCCAAAAACATTCAGTACTTC | CATSSWGAAKNIQYF
. | TRBJ1-2 | TRBV18 | . | TGTGCCAGCTCATCGGGACTGATCTATGGCTACACCTTC | CASSSGLIYGYTF
. | TRBJ1-5 | TRBV28 | . | TGTGCCAGCAGTCACAGGGAAATCCATCAGCCCCAGCATTTT | CASSHREIHQPQHF
TRBD2 | TRBJ2-7 | TRBV6-5 | . | TGTGCCAGCAGTGCTTCGGGACTAGCGGGCTACGAGCAGTACTTC | CASSASGLAGYEQYF